This T cell receptor beta chain was identified during a study of blood T cell repertoires in COVID-19. Across the whole study: Researchers got acute and convalescent COVID-19 samples from the United States, Italy and Spain. The cDNA or gDNA used as material had been derived from T cells, B-cell-depleted T cells, or PBMCs.

This CDR3 is built from 16 residues. The germline V gene has CDR1 LNHDA and CDR2 SQIVND (reference sequence). V was pared by 1 base and J by 4 bases, with 5 bases of the junction left unmatched. Sequenced by immunoSEQ multiplex PCR; TCRdb stores in-frame clones only, minus some. The data show more than 250,000 clones, roughly 80% seen once. Sequencing was carried out using PBMCs or T cells enriched from blood (not recorded which). The clonotype originates from a man aged 40-49 years who had been exposed to COVID-19. This rearrangement joins TRBV19 to TRBJ2-1; 9 nucleotides agree with TRBD2. The CDR3 DNA reads as TGTGCCAGTAGTATAGTGGCTAGCGGGACTTACAATGAGCAGTTCTTC. Its translation is CASSIVASGTYNEQFF.